This TCR beta chain was identified in a study of T cell responses to AZD1222 COVID-19 vaccine. Study-level points and caveats: Spike-specific TCR depth and breadth grew after two AZD1222 doses. The donor group comprised mostly white British people and more females; the analysis possibly underestimated clonal diversity. Repertoire sampling was restricted to post-peak T cell response timepoints.

Measured with immunoSEQ multiplex PCR; TCRdb has only the in-frame clones, and not every one. The top ten clones hold about 1.5% of a sample with about 97,000 clones, 85% to 90% of them seen once. Germline V gene lookup returns CDR1 PRHDT and CDR2 FYEKMQ (reference sequence). V lost 3 bases and J 0 bases, leaving 9 bases between the germline ends. The CDR3 has 14 amino acids. Comment on this clone: Its antigen remains unknown.

The clonotype originates from an adult in good health. The chain combines TRBV13 with TRBJ2-7; no definite D call. Sequenced here: peripheral blood, sampled on day 0 of AZD1222 vaccination. The CDR3 DNA is TGTGCCAGCAGCTTTGCGGCAAGCTCCTACGAGCAGTACTTC. It translates to CASSFAASSYEQYF.